A selection of T cell receptor beta chains follows, all from one sample in a study of blood T cells in healthy people across ages. TCRdb independently ran MiXCR on the 5' RACE reads; one entry per CDR3 protein. This table has 1.4 million to 1.5 million distinct CDR3 sequences, about 40% appearing once. Sequenced input: blood. Receptors were obtained from a woman aged 18-30 years in good health. Each CDR3 is given with its conserved first and last residue. D genes are given only for firm matches. Not every row has a clone size; where given, it reads once, few, many or a size class.

few | TRBJ2-7 | TRBV6-5 | TRBD1 | CASSYFGQGADEQYF | TGTGCCAGCAGTTACTTCGGACAGGGGGCTGACGAGCAGTACTTC
few | TRBJ2-7 | TRBV6-1 | - | CASETGDDYEQYF | TGTGCCAGCGAGACGGGGGATGACTACGAGCAGTACTTC
once | TRBJ2-1 | TRBV12-3/TRBV12-4 | TRBD2 | CASSPTKTSGTYIEKFF | TGTGCCAGCAGTCCAACGAAAACTAGCGGAACTTACATTGAGAAGTTCTTC
few | TRBJ1-2 | TRBV2 | - | CATRRGVVLNYGYTF | TGTGCCACACGAAGAGGAGTCGTCCTCAACTATGGCTACACCTTC
- | TRBJ2-3 | TRBV4-1 | - | CASSQGPTGSTDTQYF | TGCGCCAGCAGCCAAGGACCGACGGGGAGCACAGATACGCAGTATTTT
- | TRBJ2-5 | TRBV4-1 | TRBD1 | CASSQPGTGPGETQYF | TGCGCCAGCAGCCAACCCGGGACAGGGCCCGGGGAGACCCAGTACTTC
few | TRBJ2-1 | TRBV20-1 | - | CSAETRTTYNEQFF | TGCAGTGCTGAAACGAGGACAACCTACAATGAGCAGTTCTTC
- | TRBJ2-4 | TRBV28 | TRBD1 | CASSLGTGIAKNIQYF | TGTGCCAGCAGTCTAGGGACAGGGATTGCCAAAAACATTCAGTACTTC
many | TRBJ1-2 | TRBV29-1 | - | CSVQPRGTSSYTF | TGCAGCGTTCAGCCGAGGGGGACTAGTTCTTACACCTTC
many | TRBJ2-7 | TRBV12-3/TRBV12-4 | - | CASSFEDYYEQYF | TGTGCCAGCAGTTTCGAGGACTACTACGAGCAGTACTTC
few | TRBJ1-1 | TRBV7-9 | TRBD1 | CASSPPRAGGDTEAFF | TGTGCCAGCAGCCCCCCTCGCGCAGGGGGGGACACTGAAGCTTTCTTT
- | TRBJ2-7 | TRBV6-5 | - | CASRPVTIYEQYF | TGTGCCAGCAGGCCCGTGACTATCTACGAGCAGTACTTC
few | TRBJ2-3 | TRBV5-1 | - | CASMGRRGSTDTQYF | TGCGCCAGCATGGGGCGGAGGGGGAGCACAGATACGCAGTATTTT
many | TRBJ2-1 | TRBV29-1 | TRBD2 | CSSRTTSGGYNEQFF | TGCAGCTCCCGAACGACTAGCGGGGGGTACAATGAGCAGTTCTTC
- | TRBJ2-7 | TRBV7-2 | - | CASSFSTPEGSSYNEQYF | TGTGCCAGCAGCTTCTCCACCCCCGAAGGGAGCTCCTACAATGAGCAGTACTTC
few | TRBJ2-5 | TRBV27 | TRBD2 | CASSTEGTTGTQYF | TGTGCCAGCAGTACCGAAGGGACTACAGGGACCCAGTACTTC
- | TRBJ2-4 | TRBV7-3 | - | CASSLRVEDIQYF | TGTGCCAGCAGCCTGAGGGTTGAGGACATTCAGTACTTC
- | TRBJ1-1 | TRBV5-1 | - | CASGRDASEAFF | TGCGCCAGTGGGAGGGATGCTTCCGAAGCTTTCTTT
- | TRBJ2-2 | TRBV5-1 | TRBD2 | CASANGLAGGPDTGELFF | TGCGCCAGCGCCAATGGCCTAGCGGGAGGGCCGGACACCGGGGAGCTGTTTTTT
few | TRBJ2-1 | TRBV20-1 | - | CSARGGRGSINEQFF | TGCAGTGCTAGAGGAGGCAGGGGCTCGATCAATGAGCAGTTCTTC
- | TRBJ2-1 | TRBV2 | - | CASSGSGRNNEQFF | TGTGCCAGCAGTGGGTCGGGAAGAAATAATGAGCAGTTCTTC
- | TRBJ2-7 | TRBV11-2 | - | CASSLRGGNYEQYF | TGTGCCAGCAGCTTAAGGGGCGGGAACTACGAGCAGTACTTC
- | TRBJ2-1 | TRBV11-2 | TRBD2 | CASSILAGGPYEQFF | TGTGCCAGCAGCATACTAGCGGGAGGGCCCTATGAGCAGTTCTTC
- | TRBJ1-2 | TRBV10-3 | TRBD1 | CAISGGQGHDGYTF | TGTGCCATCAGTGGAGGACAGGGGCACGATGGCTACACCTTC
- | TRBJ1-1 | TRBV6-5 | - | CASSYSSGSTEAFF | TGTGCCAGCAGTTACTCGTCAGGGTCCACTGAAGCTTTCTTT
- | TRBJ2-1 | TRBV23-1 | TRBD1 | CASPGDRGNYNEQFF | TGCGCCAGCCCAGGGGACAGGGGGAACTACAATGAGCAGTTCTTC
few | TRBJ2-7 | TRBV21-1 | - | CASSKWGQGVYEQYF | TGTGCCAGCAGCAAATGGGGACAGGGAGTCTACGAGCAGTACTTC
few | TRBJ2-5 | TRBV12-5 | TRBD2 | CASGSGTSGTNQETQYF | TGTGCTAGTGGCTCCGGGACTAGCGGGACCAACCAAGAGACCCAGTACTTC
few | TRBJ2-3 | TRBV7-2 | - | CASSSENPQDTDTQYF | TGTGCCAGCAGCTCCGAGAACCCACAGGACACAGATACGCAGTATTTT
- | TRBJ1-2 | TRBV9 | - | CASSSRGGKFYGYTF | TGTGCCAGCAGCTCTCGAGGGGGGAAGTTCTATGGCTACACCTTC
- | TRBJ2-5 | TRBV9 | TRBD1 | CASSVARGPNGETQYF | TGTGCCAGCAGCGTAGCTAGGGGGCCCAACGGGGAGACCCAGTACTTC
few | TRBJ1-1 | TRBV6-5 | - | CASSYDGRRTEAFF | TGTGCCAGCAGTTACGACGGACGGAGGACTGAAGCTTTCTTT
- | TRBJ2-1 | TRBV5-1 | - | CASSLAGRSEQFF | TGCGCCAGCTCCCTAGCCGGGCGAAGCGAGCAGTTCTTC